This T cell receptor beta chain came from a study of CD8 T cells in Susac syndrome. Overall study: Treatment status at blood draw for the Susac syndrome patients was therapy-naive, corticosteroids, or intravenous immunoglobulin alone.

Patients with Susac syndrome fulfilled recently defined diagnostic criteria for definite or probable disease. TEMRA cells underwent FACS enrichment and CD8+ and CD4+ T cells underwent negative isolation. This CDR3 is built from 13 residues. CDR1 SGDLS and CDR2 YYNGEE come from the germline V gene. V lost 2 bases and J 1 base, leaving 6 bases between the germline ends. Reverse transcription used about 0.45 to 1 ug RNA and random hexamers. The authors amplified TCR beta CDR3 across 54 Vbeta and 13 Jbeta using immunoSEQ multiplex PCR. TCRdb re-called the immunoSEQ multiplex PCR reads through MiXCR, storing one row per CDR3 protein. Among about 120,000 distinct CDR3 sequences, just over 95% were seen once, and the ten largest hold about 0.14%.

Sequencing input: CD4+ T cells from PBMCs. The V and J genes are TRBV9 and TRBJ1-1; no firm D call. The source is a human donor with Susac syndrome. The CDR3 nucleotides read TGTGCCAGCAGCGTTCACACGAACACTGAAGCTTTCTTT. Its protein product is CASSVHTNTEAFF.